This is a list of T cell receptor beta chains from one sample in a study of Ad26.COV2.S vaccination and SARS-CoV-2 variants. Sequencing was performed with immunoSEQ multiplex PCR; in TCRdb, only in-frame clones are kept and a portion is missing. The table lists more than 300,000 clones, less than 90% of them singletons. The sample in question was peripheral blood, obtained in a trial of Ad26.COV2.S vaccine versus placebo. These TCRs come from a person aged 18-65 years who received the Ad26.COV2.S COVID-19 vaccine or a placebo. The CDR3 runs from the conserved cysteine through the conserved F or W. D genes are given only for firm matches. The size field is filled for only some rows; it gives once, few, many or a size class.

j_gene,v_gene,abundance,d_gene,CDR3nt,CDR3aa
TRBJ1-2,TRBV6-5,.,TRBD1,TGTGCCAGCACGACAGGGGGCGGAGGGGTTATCGGCTACACCTTC,CASTTGGGGVIGYTF
TRBJ1-1,TRBV19,.,TRBD1,TGTGCCACCAAGGACAGGGAGGAGTACACTGAAGCTTTCTTT,CATKDREEYTEAFF
TRBJ2-5,TRBV10-2,.,.,TGCGCCAGCAGTGAGGGGTACGGGGTCCAGGAGACCCAGTACTTC,CASSEGYGVQETQYF
TRBJ1-3,TRBV7-2,.,.,TGTGCCAGCAGCTTAATCGACAGCCGAAACACCATATATTTT,CASSLIDSRNTIYF
TRBJ2-7,TRBV3-1/TRBV3-2,.,.,TGTGCCAGCAGAGGCGTAAAGGGGAGCGAGCAGTACTTC,CASRGVKGSEQYF
TRBJ2-1,TRBV30,.,TRBD2,TGTGCCTGGGAGAAACTAGCGGGAGGGTTCCAGTACAATGAGCAGTTCTTC,CAWEKLAGGFQYNEQFF
TRBJ1-2,TRBV6-5,.,.,TGTGCCAGCAGTTACAGGGCCAACTATGGCTACACCTTC,CASSYRANYGYTF
TRBJ1-1,TRBV2,.,.,TGTGCCAGCAGTGAGCAGGCGCCCCTGAACACTGAAGCTTTCTTT,CASSEQAPLNTEAFF
TRBJ2-3,TRBV4-3,.,TRBD2,TGCGCCAGCAGCCAAGGTGGCGGGGGGGAGTATACGCAGTATTTT,CASSQGGGGEYTQYF
TRBJ2-5,TRBV5-1,.,TRBD1,TGCGCCAGCAGCTTGGGGGACAGCAAAGGAGAGACCCAGTACTTC,CASSLGDSKGETQYF
TRBJ2-5,TRBV28,.,.,TGTGCCAGCAGTCTCCCTACAGGTCAAGAGACCCAGTACTTC,CASSLPTGQETQYF
TRBJ2-7,TRBV4-3,.,.,TGCGCCAGCAGCCAGGGCCGTGCTTCCTACGAGCAGTACTTC,CASSQGRASYEQYF
TRBJ2-1,TRBV6-1,once,.,TGTGCCAGCAGTGAAGCAAGGCCTGACAATGAGCAGTTCTTC,CASSEARPDNEQFF
TRBJ2-7,TRBV19,once,TRBD1,TGTGCCAGTAGCAACGTAAACAGGGGCTGGCCCTACTCCTACGAGCAGTACTTC,CASSNVNRGWPYSYEQYF
TRBJ2-2,TRBV24-1,.,.,TGTGCCACCAGTGTCAGGGTGAACACCGGGGAGCTGTTTTTT,CATSVRVNTGELFF
TRBJ1-6,TRBV28,once,.,TGTGCCAGCAGTTTATACCAAGGACGTCGGGGCGGGGATTCACCCCTCCACTTT,CASSLYQGRRGGDSPLHF
TRBJ1-6,TRBV4-3,.,.,TGCGCCAGCAGCCAAGAAGCTCAAAATAATTCACCCCTCCACTTT,CASSQEAQNNSPLHF
TRBJ2-1,TRBV6-2/TRBV6-3,.,TRBD2,TGTGCCAGCAGTTACTCAGGACTAGCGGGGGGCCAGTTCTTC,CASSYSGLAGGQFF
TRBJ2-1,TRBV5-1,.,TRBD2,TGCGCCAGCAGCAGTATGTCGGGAGGTATAAATGAGCAGTTCTTC,CASSSMSGGINEQFF
TRBJ2-7,TRBV6-2/TRBV6-3,.,TRBD2,TGTGCCAGCAGTTACCGTTTAGCGGGAGTCCGGGGGGAGCAGTACTTC,CASSYRLAGVRGEQYF
TRBJ2-7,TRBV10-3,.,.,TGTGCCATCAGTGAAGTCATGGGGTACGAGCAGTACTTC,CAISEVMGYEQYF
TRBJ1-1,TRBV18,.,.,TGTGCCAGCTCACCAGGTGAAACTGAAGCTTTCTTT,CASSPGETEAFF
TRBJ2-1,TRBV6-5,.,.,TGTGCCAGCAGTAGAGAAGGGCCCTACAATGAGCAGTTCTTC,CASSREGPYNEQFF
TRBJ2-3,TRBV27,.,.,TGTGCCAGCTCCGAAGAGGGATACTACAGCACAGATACGCAGTATTTT,CASSEEGYYSTDTQYF
TRBJ1-1,TRBV4-3,.,.,TGCGCCAGCAGCCAAGACGTTGGGGAAGCTGAAGCTTTCTTT,CASSQDVGEAEAFF
TRBJ2-7,TRBV4-2,.,.,TGTGCCAGCAGCCAGGGAGACAGCACCTACGAGCAGTACTTC,CASSQGDSTYEQYF
TRBJ1-2,TRBV11-2,once,.,TGTGCCAGCAGCGCCTCCCACCCCGGGGGGGGCTATGGCTACACCTTC,CASSASHPGGGYGYTF
TRBJ1-2,TRBV30,.,.,TGTGCCTGGGGTACGACGTCCGGTGGCTACACCTTC,CAWGTTSGGYTF